The clone carrying this TCR beta chain was seen only a few times. Its antigen is undetermined. Individual cDNA molecules received unique molecular identifiers during library preparation. TCRdb re-analysed the 5' RACE reads in MiXCR, keeping a single row per CDR3 protein. The sample records about 76,000 distinct CDR3 sequences, around 10% being singletons. This sample is part of a study of early T cells in non-severe SARS-CoV-2 infection. Looking at the study overall: Bulk RNA from unsorted whole blood was sequenced; chains were unpaired.

The CDR3 totals 16 residues. The V segment lost 6 bases and the J segment 2 bases; nucleotides outside the gene matches: 10. Study-level points and caveats: The VDJdb matching leaned toward anti-spike CD8 responses and overlooked private and CD4 specificities.

The chain has TRBV12-3 or TRBV12-4 and TRBJ2-1, with 7 positions matching TRBD1. Sequencing was performed on whole blood. The TCR sequence derives from an adult who was a healthcare worker with PCR-confirmed SARS-CoV-2 infection or an uninfected control (not recorded which). The CDR3 coding sequence is TGTGCCAGCAGCTATCGAGGGGGCTGGGCCTACAATGAGCAGTTCTTC. Amino acids: CASSYRGGWAYNEQFF.